This TCR beta chain was captured in a study of blood T cell repertoires in COVID-19. At the level of the study: Both acute and convalescent COVID-19 samples were obtained from the United States, Italy and Spain.

Original processing methods: How many nucleated cells were present was estimated from reference gene primer amplification. Using immunoSEQ multiplex PCR, the repertoire was profiled, and TCRdb retains in-frame clones only, with some absent. The DNA gave D and trimming, while V, J and clone size come from that table. The sample lists around 220,000 clones, 80% to 90% occurring once. V shed 5 bases and J 5 bases; nucleotides not matched to a gene: 10. Germline lookup yields CDR1 SGHRS and CDR2 YFSETQ. The CDR3 has 15 amino acids. The rearrangement joins TRBV5-1 to TRBJ2-1; 7 nucleotides line up with TRBD2. This sequence was found in a man aged 18 to 35 with active or convalescent COVID-19. The material sequenced was peripheral blood. Here the CDR3 DNA reads TGCGCCAGCAGGGGACTACCACCTTCAGACAATGAGCAGTTCTTC. It translates to CASRGLPPSDNEQFF.